Listed below are T cell receptor beta chains from one sample, sequenced in a study of vaccination effects on CD4 cells after COVID-19. No antigen has been assigned to these receptors. The table came from immunoSEQ multiplex PCR; TCRdb's copy has only in-frame clones and leaves some out. The sample includes 50,000 to 60,000 clones, 60% to 85% of them seen just once. The specimen comprised CD4+ T cells from PBMCs cultured without peptide, sampled before COVID-19 vaccination. Receptor source: a human donor who received a COVID-19 vaccine. The CDR3 runs from the conserved cysteine through the conserved F or W. The D gene is left open where the match is weak.

d_call,j_call,v_call,cdr3_aa
-,TRBJ2-3,TRBV27,CASSSHASASTDTQYF
-,TRBJ1-2,TRBV7-2,CASSSPGGPTYGYTF
-,TRBJ2-3,TRBV6-2/TRBV6-3,CASSYRARAPALDTQYF
-,TRBJ2-1,TRBV3-1/TRBV3-2,CASSQSARGKFF
-,TRBJ1-5,TRBV6-6,CASRPGQFQPQHF
-,TRBJ2-3,TRBV5-8,CASSFLRDSTDTQYF
TRBD1,TRBJ1-2,TRBV5-1,CASSSTGDRGYTF
-,TRBJ2-2,TRBV19,CASSPGTGELFF
-,TRBJ1-5,TRBV7-9,CASSLGTGVGQPQHF
TRBD1,TRBJ1-3,TRBV5-6,CASSMTGVSGNTIYF
TRBD1,TRBJ1-6,TRBV5-1,CASSWGQGNYNSPLHF
-,TRBJ2-5,TRBV11-2,CASSSPGIGETQYF
-,TRBJ2-1,TRBV6-6,CASQAGGIEQFF
-,TRBJ1-2,TRBV5-5,CASSLVAQGNYGYTF
TRBD1,TRBJ1-1,TRBV6-5,CASRQGLLGTTEAFF
-,TRBJ2-1,TRBV3-1/TRBV3-2,CASSQTYNEQFF
TRBD1,TRBJ2-1,TRBV4-1,CASSERDRVRLDEQFF
-,TRBJ1-2,TRBV7-2,CASSLDGGVEGYTF
-,TRBJ2-5,TRBV18,CASSPGLEETQYF
-,TRBJ2-5,TRBV4-1,CASSPTSQGRETQYF
TRBD1,TRBJ1-2,TRBV30,CAWTIQGAGGYTF
-,TRBJ2-4,TRBV6-5,CASWIQKAGTGIQYF
-,TRBJ1-2,TRBV5-1,CASSSSRYGYTF
TRBD1,TRBJ2-1,TRBV4-1,CASSAGTGWSDEQFF
-,TRBJ2-3,TRBV15,CATSRTPGSEGTQYF
-,TRBJ1-2,TRBV6-1,CASSEAQGSYYGYTF
TRBD1,TRBJ2-4,TRBV3-1/TRBV3-2,CASSPGTGGPKNIQYF
TRBD2,TRBJ2-3,TRBV24-1,CATSDPMGLGSTDTQYF
-,TRBJ2-4,TRBV21-1,CASSKGVRGGIQYF
-,TRBJ1-1,TRBV18,CASSPSILQNTEAFF
TRBD1,TRBJ2-1,TRBV5-4,CASSSGQDNEQFF
-,TRBJ2-2,TRBV19,CASSTGSVNTGELFF
-,TRBJ1-2,TRBV6-1,CASSEALVGAYGYTF
TRBD1,TRBJ1-2,TRBV10-2,CASRITGENYGYTF
-,TRBJ1-4,TRBV6-5,CASSYSSRMNEKLFF
-,TRBJ2-1,TRBV10-2,CASSAIINEQFF
-,TRBJ1-1,TRBV20-1,CSARMNTEAFF
-,TRBJ1-2,TRBV19,CASSIISGALRYGYTF
-,TRBJ2-4,TRBV19,CASSMPGQTLAKNIQYF
-,TRBJ2-2,TRBV4-2,CASSQLVSTGELFF
-,TRBJ2-5,TRBV28,CASSRDFQETQYF
TRBD2,TRBJ2-5,TRBV29-1,CSSGKIAGQTQYF
TRBD2,TRBJ2-2,TRBV6-1,CASSEGRGGLAGELFF
-,TRBJ2-2,TRBV29-1,CSVEVNRNTGELFF
-,TRBJ1-2,TRBV4-1,CASSQEGTSRNYGYTF
TRBD2,TRBJ2-1,TRBV10-2,CASSESRSGGGWDEQFF
TRBD2,TRBJ2-1,TRBV5-1,CASSIRLAGGNNEQFF
-,TRBJ1-3,TRBV10-2,CASSDHSGNTIYF
-,TRBJ2-5,TRBV24-1,CATSDPGKETQYF
-,TRBJ1-2,TRBV29-1,CSATKGGNGYTF
-,TRBJ1-1,TRBV9,CASTPGEGEGTEAFF
-,TRBJ2-3,TRBV11-1,CASSLRPSTDTQYF
-,TRBJ1-2,TRBV5-6,CASRAGYDYGYTF
-,TRBJ2-3,TRBV5-1,CASSLGPIGDTQYF
-,TRBJ2-5,TRBV7-3,CASSSTAGATQETQYF